This TCR beta chain was captured in a study of T cell changes during pregnancy in multiple sclerosis. The data were produced by immunoSEQ multiplex PCR, yet TCRdb's version contains in-frame clones alone and is incomplete. The table shows approximately 53,000 clones, with 80% to 95% occurring only once. The CDR3 sequence is 15 residues long. J lost 6 bases, V lost 4 bases, and 5 bases had no gene match. CDR1 MRHNA and CDR2 SNTAGT come from the germline V gene. This receptor was obtained from a female donor in good health, enrolled as a control in a pregnancy study. The starting material was CD4+ T cells from peripheral blood mononuclear cells, obtained after pregnancy. This sequence joins TRBV6-4 and TRBJ2-2; 10 positions match TRBD2. The CDR3 sequence is CASSVSSGGAGELFF. Written as DNA, the CDR3 is TGTGCCAGCAGTGTTTCTAGCGGGGGTGCCGGGGAGCTGTTTTTT.